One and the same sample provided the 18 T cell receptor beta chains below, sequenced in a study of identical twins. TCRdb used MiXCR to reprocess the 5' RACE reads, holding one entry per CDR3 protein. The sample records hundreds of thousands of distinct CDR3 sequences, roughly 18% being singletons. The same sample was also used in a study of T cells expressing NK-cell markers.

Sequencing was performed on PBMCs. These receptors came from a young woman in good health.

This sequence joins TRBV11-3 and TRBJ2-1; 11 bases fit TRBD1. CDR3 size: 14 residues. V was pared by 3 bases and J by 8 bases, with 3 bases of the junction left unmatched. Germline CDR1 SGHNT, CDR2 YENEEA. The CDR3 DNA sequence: TGTGCCAGCAGCTTGGGACAGGGGGTCCATGAGCAGTTCTTC. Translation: CASSLGQGVHEQFF.

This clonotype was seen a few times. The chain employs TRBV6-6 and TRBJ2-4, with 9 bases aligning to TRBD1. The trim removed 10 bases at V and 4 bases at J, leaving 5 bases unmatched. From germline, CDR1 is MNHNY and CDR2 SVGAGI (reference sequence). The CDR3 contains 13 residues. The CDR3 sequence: CATRDREKNIQYF. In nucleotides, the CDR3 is TGTGCCACCAGGGACAGGGAGAAAAACATTCAGTACTTC.

Here the CDR3 DNA reads TGTGCCAGCAGCGAATTATACCCCGATAGTTGGACTAGCGGCTACGAGCAGTACTTC. This encodes CASSELYPDSWTSGYEQYF. This chain uses TRBV11-1 with TRBJ2-7; 10 bases align to TRBD2. The CDR3 length is 19 residues. The germline V gene encodes CDR1 SGHAT and CDR2 FQDESV (reference sequence). With V trimmed by 5 bases and J by 3 bases, 19 bases remained unmatched.

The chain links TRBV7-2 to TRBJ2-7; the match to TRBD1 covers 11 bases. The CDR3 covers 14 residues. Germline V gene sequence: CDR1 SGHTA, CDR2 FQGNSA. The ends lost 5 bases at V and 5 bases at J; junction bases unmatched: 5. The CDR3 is CASSQDRGRDEQYF. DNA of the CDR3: TGTGCCAGCAGCCAGGACAGGGGGCGAGACGAGCAGTACTTC.

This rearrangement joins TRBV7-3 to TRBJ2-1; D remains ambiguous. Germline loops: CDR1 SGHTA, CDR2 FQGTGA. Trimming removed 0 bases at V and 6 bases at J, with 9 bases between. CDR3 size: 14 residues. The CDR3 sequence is CASSLTTGTNEQFF. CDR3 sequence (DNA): TGTGCCAGCAGCTTAACAACGGGCACCAATGAGCAGTTCTTC.

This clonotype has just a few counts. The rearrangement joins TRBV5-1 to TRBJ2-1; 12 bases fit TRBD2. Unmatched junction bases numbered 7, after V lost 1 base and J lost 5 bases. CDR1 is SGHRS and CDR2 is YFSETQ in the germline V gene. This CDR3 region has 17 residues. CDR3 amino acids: CASSLHRLAGDNNEQFF. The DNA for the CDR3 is TGCGCCAGCAGCTTGCATCGACTAGCGGGAGATAACAATGAGCAGTTCTTC.

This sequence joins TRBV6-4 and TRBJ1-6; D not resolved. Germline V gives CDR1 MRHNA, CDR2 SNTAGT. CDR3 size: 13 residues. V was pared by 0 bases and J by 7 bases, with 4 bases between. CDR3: CASSDSANSPLHF. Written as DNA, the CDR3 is TGTGCCAGCAGTGACTCGGCAAATTCACCCCTCCACTTT.

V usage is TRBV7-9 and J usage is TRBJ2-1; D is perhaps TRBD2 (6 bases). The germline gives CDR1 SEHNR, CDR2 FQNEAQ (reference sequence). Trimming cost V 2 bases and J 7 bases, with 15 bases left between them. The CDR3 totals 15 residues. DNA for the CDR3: TGTGCCAGCAGCTTACGTGGCGGGGTATGGAATGAGCAGTTCTTC. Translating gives CASSLRGGVWNEQFF.

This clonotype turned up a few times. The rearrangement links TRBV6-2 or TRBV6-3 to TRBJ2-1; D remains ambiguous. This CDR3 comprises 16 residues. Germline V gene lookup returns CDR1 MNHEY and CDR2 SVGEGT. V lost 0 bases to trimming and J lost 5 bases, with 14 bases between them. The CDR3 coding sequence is TGTGCCAGCAGTTACTCGAGCACGAACCTAAACAATGAGCAGTTCTTC. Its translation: CASSYSSTNLNNEQFF.

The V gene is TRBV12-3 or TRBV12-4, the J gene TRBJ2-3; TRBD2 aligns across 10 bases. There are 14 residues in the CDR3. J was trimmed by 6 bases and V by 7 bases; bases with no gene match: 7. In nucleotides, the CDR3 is TGTGCCAGCAATCTCCTAGCGGGGGCGGATACGCAGTATTTT. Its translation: CASNLLAGADTQYF.

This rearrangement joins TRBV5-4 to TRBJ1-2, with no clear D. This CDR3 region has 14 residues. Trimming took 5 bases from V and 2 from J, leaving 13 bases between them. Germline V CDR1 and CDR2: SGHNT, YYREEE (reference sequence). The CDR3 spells CASRGPRANYGYTF. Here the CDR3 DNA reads TGTGCCAGCAGGGGCCCACGGGCGAACTATGGCTACACCTTC.

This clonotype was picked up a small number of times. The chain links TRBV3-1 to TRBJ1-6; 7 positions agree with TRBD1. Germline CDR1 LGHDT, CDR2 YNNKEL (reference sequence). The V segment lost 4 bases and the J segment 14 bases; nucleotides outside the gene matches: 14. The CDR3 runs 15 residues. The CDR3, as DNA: TGTGCCAGCAGCCCAAGCGGAGGGGGCGAATCGGCCCTCCACTTT. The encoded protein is CASSPSGGGESALHF.

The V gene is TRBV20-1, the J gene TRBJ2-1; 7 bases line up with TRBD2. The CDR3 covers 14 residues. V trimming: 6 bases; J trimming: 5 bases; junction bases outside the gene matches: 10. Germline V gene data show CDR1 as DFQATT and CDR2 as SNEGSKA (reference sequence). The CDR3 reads CSAGGGPNDNEQFF. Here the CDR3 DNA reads TGCAGTGCCGGGGGAGGGCCCAATGACAATGAGCAGTTCTTC.

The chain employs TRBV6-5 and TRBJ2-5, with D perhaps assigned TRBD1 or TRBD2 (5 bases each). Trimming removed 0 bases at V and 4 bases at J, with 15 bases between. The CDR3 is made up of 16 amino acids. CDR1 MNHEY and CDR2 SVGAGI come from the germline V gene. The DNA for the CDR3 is TGTGCCAGCAGTTACTCTAGTTTGGGGGTTGGAGAGACCCAGTACTTC. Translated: CASSYSSLGVGETQYF.

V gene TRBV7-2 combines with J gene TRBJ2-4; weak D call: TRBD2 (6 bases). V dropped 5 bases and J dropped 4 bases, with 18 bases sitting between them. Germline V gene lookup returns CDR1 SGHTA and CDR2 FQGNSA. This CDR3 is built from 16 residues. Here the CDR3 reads CASSQNALAIKNIQYF. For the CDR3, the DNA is TGTGCCAGCAGCCAAAACGCACTAGCCATTAAAAACATTCAGTACTTC.

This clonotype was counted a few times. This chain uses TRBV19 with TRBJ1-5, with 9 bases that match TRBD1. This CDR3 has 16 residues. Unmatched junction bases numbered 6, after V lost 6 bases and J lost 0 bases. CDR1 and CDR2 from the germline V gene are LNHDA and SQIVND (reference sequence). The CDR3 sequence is CASRSGTGNSNQPQHF. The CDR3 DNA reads TGTGCCAGTAGATCCGGGACAGGGAATAGCAATCAGCCCCAGCATTTT.

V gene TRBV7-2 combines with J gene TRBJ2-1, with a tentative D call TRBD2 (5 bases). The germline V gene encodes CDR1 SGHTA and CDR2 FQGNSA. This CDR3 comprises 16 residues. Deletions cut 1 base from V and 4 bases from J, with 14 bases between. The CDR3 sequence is CASSLVDGRGYNEQFF. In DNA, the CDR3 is TGTGCCAGCAGCTTAGTTGACGGACGCGGGTACAATGAGCAGTTCTTC.

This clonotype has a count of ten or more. Written as DNA, the CDR3 is TGTGCCAGCAGCTTAGCAGGGGCAAGCTATGGCTACACCTTC. Amino acids: CASSLAGASYGYTF. The chain recombines TRBV7-9 with TRBJ1-2, with a possible D match to TRBD1 (5 bases). Trimming removed 0 bases at V and 4 bases at J, with 9 bases between. Germline CDR1 is SEHNR and CDR2 is FQNEAQ (reference sequence). This CDR3 is 14 amino acids long. Full variable domain (rest looked up from reference TRBV7-9 and TRBJ1-2): DTGVSQNPRHKITKRGQNVTFRCDPISEHNRLYWYRQTLGQGPEFLTYFQNEAQLEKSRLLSDRFSAERPKGSFSTLEIQRTEQGDSAMYLCASSLAGASYGYTFGSGTRLTVV.